One sample yielded the 26 T cell receptor beta chains listed below, sequenced in a study of T cells in Graves' hyperthyroidism and ophthalmopathy. TCR beta CDR3 regions were amplified from RNA transcripts. Initially, a first-round RT-PCR of the TCR CDR3 employed the HTBI primer set. TCRdb used MiXCR to reprocess the multiplex PCR reads, holding one entry per CDR3 protein. The repertoire has around 700,000 distinct CDR3 sequences, 18% of them found once; the top ten carry approximately 16%. The sample taken for sequencing was blood. The receptors shown here come from a woman in her forties or fifties with Graves' hyperthyroidism that later progressed to Graves' ophthalmopathy.

This rearrangement joins TRBV18 to TRBJ2-7; D is possibly TRBD1 (6 bases). There are 14 residues in the CDR3. Trimming removed 3 bases from V and 11 bases from J, with 20 bases in between. Germline loops: CDR1 KGHSH, CDR2 LQKENI. CDR3 loop: CASSPTPGQPGEYF. The DNA of the CDR3 is TGTGCCAGCTCACCGACTCCCGGACAGCCCGGAGAGTACTTC.

This clonotype was seen repeatedly, ten times or more. The chain joins TRBV11-2 to TRBJ1-1; a possible D gene is TRBD1 (5 bases). This CDR3 contains 13 residues. Between the trimmed V and J ends, which lost 5 bases and 1 base, there was a span of 8 bases. CDR1 SGHAT and CDR2 FQNNGV come from the germline V gene. CDR3 in DNA: TGTGCCAGCAGCCGGACACCGAACACTGAAGCTTTCTTT. It encodes CASSRTPNTEAFF.

This clonotype appeared a few times. V gene TRBV19 combines with J gene TRBJ1-5, with a possible D match to TRBD1 (5 bases). V was pared by 10 bases and J by 7 bases, with 17 bases between. CDR1 and CDR2 from the germline V gene are LNHDA and SQIVND (reference sequence). CDR3 length: 13 amino acids. CDR3 DNA: TGTGCCACTGCGGTAGGGACGGGCCAGCCCCAGCATTTT. This translates into CATAVGTGQPQHF.

This chain links TRBV11-1 with TRBJ1-1; no reliable D call. Germline lookup yields CDR1 SGHAT and CDR2 FQDESV (reference sequence). The CDR3 covers 13 residues. V lost 6 bases to trimming and J lost 7 bases, with 15 bases between them. CDR3: CASSVRQLLEAFF. CDR3 bases: TGTGCCAGCAGTGTCAGGCAGCTCCTTGAAGCTTTCTTT. Full variable domain (outside the CDR3, taken from reference TRBV11-1 and TRBJ1-1): EAEVAQSPRYKITEKSQAVAFWCDPISGHATLYWYRQILGQGPELLVQFQDESVVDDSQLPKDRFSAERLKGVDSTLKIQPAELGDSAMYLCASSVRQLLEAFFGQGTRLTVV.

This clonotype was found a few times. CDR3 bases: TGCAGCGCTCGCAGGGCCCTGAACACTGAAGCTTTCTTT. Translating gives CSARRALNTEAFF. The rearrangement joins TRBV29-1 to TRBJ1-1; D is perhaps TRBD1 (5 bases). Germline CDR1 reads SQVTM; CDR2 reads ANQGSEA. Deletions cut 7 bases from V and 0 bases from J, with 12 bases between. The CDR3 is 13 residues long.

As DNA, the CDR3 is TGTGCCAGTAGTATAGTAGGGGCAGGGAACACTGAAGCTTTCTTT. Translated, it gives CASSIVGAGNTEAFF. The rearrangement joins TRBV19 to TRBJ1-1; D perhaps matches TRBD1 (5 bases). The V and J ends lost 1 base and 1 base respectively, with 10 bases between them. The CDR3 totals 15 residues. Germline V lookup: CDR1 LNHDA, CDR2 SQIVND (reference sequence). Looking up the rest from reference TRBV19 and TRBJ1-1 gives the full variable domain: DGGITQSPKYLFRKEGQNVTLSCEQNLNHDAMYWYRQDPGQGLRLIYYSQIVNDFQKGDIAEGYSVSREKKESFPLTVTSAQKNPTAFYLCASSIVGAGNTEAFFGQGTRLTVV.

This clonotype was seen repeatedly, ten times or more. The V and J genes are TRBV2 and TRBJ2-1; TRBD2 aligns across 7 bases. The CDR3 runs to 16 residues. Germline CDR1 and CDR2: SNHLY and FYNNEI. V lost 5 bases, J lost 0 bases, and 7 bases stayed unmatched. Written as DNA, the CDR3 is TGTGCCAGCAGTACGGCGGGGGTTCACTCCTACAATGAGCAGTTCTTC. Its translation is CASSTAGVHSYNEQFF.

A remark on this clonotype: A much larger clone lies one base from this, so it may be a read error. V and J are TRBV5-6 and TRBJ2-1; 7 nucleotides match TRBD2. Germline V gives CDR1 SGHDT, CDR2 YYEEEE. The CDR3 runs to 13 residues. DNA of the CDR3: TGTGTCAGCAGCTTGTCGGGGGGTGATGAGCAGTTCTTC. Protein product: CVSSLSGGDEQFF.

The V call is TRBV7-9, the J call TRBJ1-1, with 7 nucleotides matching TRBD1. This CDR3 is 14 amino acids long. Germline V gene data show CDR1 as SEHNR and CDR2 as FQNEAQ (reference sequence). Losses at the gene ends were 7 bases for V and 0 bases for J; bases not matched to a gene: 5. In DNA, the CDR3 is TGTGCCAGCACCTTTGACAGGGTGAACACTGAAGCTTTCTTT. This sequence encodes CASTFDRVNTEAFF. The full variable domain, completed using reference TRBV7-9 and TRBJ1-1, is DTGVSQNPRHKITKRGQNVTFRCDPISEHNRLYWYRQTLGQGPEFLTYFQNEAQLEKSRLLSDRFSAERPKGSFSTLEIQRTEQGDSAMYLCASTFDRVNTEAFFGQGTRLTVV.

There are many counts of this clonotype. The V gene is TRBV7-2, the J gene TRBJ1-2; D is perhaps TRBD1 (5 bases). The germline V and J ends were trimmed by 5 bases and 5 bases, with 12 bases remaining between them. The CDR3 is 13 amino acids. Germline loops: CDR1 SGHTA, CDR2 FQGNSA. The CDR3 region has the DNA TGTGCCAGCAGCCAGGGACGGCTTTATGGCTACACCTTC. Translated, it gives CASSQGRLYGYTF.

In its sample, this clonotype was seen many times. The chain joins TRBV12-3 or TRBV12-4 to TRBJ1-1; D call uncertain. V was cut by 6 bases and J by 2 bases, with 7 bases left in between. The CDR3 has 12 amino acids. DNA for the CDR3: TGTGCCAGCAGCTTTAAAAACACTGAAGCTTTCTTT. Translation: CASSFKNTEAFF.

This clonotype was counted at least ten times. J is TRBJ2-5 and V is TRBV11-2; no reliable D call. V was cut by 0 bases and J by 4 bases, with 12 bases left in between. There are 15 residues in the CDR3. Germline loops: CDR1 SGHAT, CDR2 FQNNGV. CDR3 DNA sequence: TGTGCCAGCAGCTTAGACGAGGTTTTGGTAGAGACCCAGTACTTC. It codes for CASSLDEVLVETQYF.

The table lists this clonotype with many counts. This chain connects TRBV7-3 to TRBJ2-3, with 7 nucleotides matching TRBD2. With 0 bases clipped from V and 2 bases from J, the junction kept 5 bases outside the gene matches. This CDR3 contains 16 residues. Germline CDR1 reads SGHTA; CDR2 reads FQGTGA. In DNA form, the CDR3 reads TGTGCCAGCAGCTTAACTTTGGGGGGGGACACAGATACGCAGTATTTT. It encodes CASSLTLGGDTDTQYF.

Only a few counts were recorded for this clonotype. The chain employs TRBV5-6 and TRBJ2-3; D not resolved. Between the trimmed V and J ends, which lost 3 bases and 0 bases, there was a span of 14 bases. The CDR3 loop spans 16 amino acids. Germline CDR1 reads SGHDT; CDR2 reads YYEEEE. The CDR3 here is CASSSGPWASTDTQYF. In nucleotides, the CDR3 is TGTGCCAGCAGCTCAGGCCCATGGGCTAGCACAGATACGCAGTATTTT.

This clonotype showed up many times. V gene TRBV11-2 combines with J gene TRBJ2-5; D is uncertain. V lost 2 bases, J lost 6 bases, and 7 bases lay in between. Germline V lookup: CDR1 SGHAT, CDR2 FQNNGV. The CDR3 spans 12 residues. In nucleotides, the CDR3 is TGTGCCAGCAGCTTATCACTGCAGACCCAGTACTTC. Its translation: CASSLSLQTQYF.

The V call is TRBV4-1, the J call TRBJ1-1; TRBD1 matches at 7 bases. This CDR3 region has 14 residues. Unmatched junction bases numbered 5, after V lost 2 bases and J lost 5 bases. Per germline, CDR1 MGHRA and CDR2 YSYEKL. The CDR3 nucleotides read TGCGCCAGCAGCCAATGGACAGGTCGGACTGAAGCTTTCTTT. Its translation is CASSQWTGRTEAFF.

This clonotype was seen many times. The DNA for the CDR3 is TGCAGTGCCCAGGCCGTCTACGAGCAGTACTTC. Protein product: CSAQAVYEQYF. This chain joins TRBV20-1 and TRBJ2-7, with D uncertain. Germline CDR1 is DFQATT and CDR2 is SNEGSKA (reference sequence). This CDR3 spans 11 amino acids. V was cut by 6 bases and J by 3 bases, with 9 bases left in between.

This sequence joins TRBV20-1 and TRBJ2-1; the D call may be TRBD1 or TRBD2 (5 bases each). Trimming cost V 3 bases and J 6 bases, with 21 bases left between them. The CDR3 length is 16 residues. Germline V gene lookup returns CDR1 DFQATT and CDR2 SNEGSKA (reference sequence). The DNA of the CDR3 is TGCAGTGCTAGTTGGTTCGGGGCCCAGGGCGGCAATGAGCAGTTCTTC. Residues: CSASWFGAQGGNEQFF.

This rearrangement joins TRBV6-5 to TRBJ2-3; D unresolved. Trimming took 0 bases from V and 0 from J, leaving 13 bases between them. The germline V gene encodes CDR1 MNHEY and CDR2 SVGAGI. This CDR3 region has 17 residues. CDR3 loop: CASSYSRAPRSTDTQYF. CDR3 DNA: TGTGCCAGCAGTTACTCGCGCGCCCCCAGGAGCACAGATACGCAGTATTTT.

This clonotype was recorded many times. The chain couples TRBV12-3 or TRBV12-4 to TRBJ1-5, with 7 bases identical to TRBD1. After removal of 2 bases from V and 5 bases from J, the junction contained 12 bases not matched to a gene. The CDR3 length is 17 residues. The CDR3 is CASSLRGWGTEDQPQHF. The CDR3 coding sequence is TGTGCCAGCAGTTTAAGGGGTTGGGGGACAGAGGATCAGCCCCAGCATTTT.

This clonotype was seen more than once but under ten times. This sequence joins TRBV15 and TRBJ1-5, with TRBD1 as a possible D gene (6 bases). Trimming left V 1 base short and J 0 bases short, with 10 bases between. This CDR3 spans 16 amino acids. The germline CDR1 and CDR2 sequences are LNHNV and YYDKDF (reference sequence). CDR3 nucleotide sequence: TGTGCCACCAGCAGAGCGACAGGACGTAGCAATCAGCCCCAGCATTTT. Its translation is CATSRATGRSNQPQHF.

This clonotype appeared many times. The chain carries TRBV2 and TRBJ1-1; no firm D call. V was clipped by 1 base and J by 1 base, with 10 bases between them. This CDR3 comprises 15 residues. CDR1 is SNHLY and CDR2 is FYNNEI in the germline V gene. In DNA form, the CDR3 reads TGTGCCAGCAGTGAAGAGAGCCAGTGGAACACTGAAGCTTTCTTT. Translation: CASSEESQWNTEAFF.

This clonotype came up many times. The rearrangement joins TRBV6-1 to TRBJ1-5; D might be TRBD1 (6 bases). The CDR3 is made up of 15 amino acids. The V gene's germline CDR1 is MNHNS and CDR2 SASEGT. The V gene lost 4 bases and the J gene lost 7 bases, with 17 bases spanning the gap. CDR3 nucleotide sequence: TGTGCCAGCAGTGGAAACTCGGGACATTTACAGCCCCAGCATTTT. This translates into CASSGNSGHLQPQHF.

This clonotype was counted a few times. The chain has TRBV9 and TRBJ1-2; 10 nucleotides agree with TRBD1. The CDR3 is 12 amino acids. CDR1 and CDR2 from the germline V gene are SGDLS and YYNGEE. The V segment lost 8 bases and the J segment 7 bases; nucleotides outside the gene matches: 5. In DNA form, the CDR3 reads TGTGCCAGAGTGACAGGGGGCGTTGGCTACACCTTC. This sequence encodes CARVTGGVGYTF.

This clonotype occurred a few times. The chain uses TRBV7-3 and TRBJ1-3; a weak D match, TRBD1 (5 bases). CDR1 is SGHTA, CDR2 FQGTGA, per germline. Trimming stripped 6 bases from V and 4 bases from J, with 10 bases between. This CDR3 has 13 residues. CDR3 sequence: CASSAGGGNTIYF. CDR3 nucleotides: TGTGCCAGCAGTGCGGGGGGGGGAAACACCATATATTTT.

This clonotype came up many times. V gene TRBV18 combines with J gene TRBJ1-1; no firm D call. V was shortened by 0 bases and J by 4 bases, with 12 bases between the two germline ends. The CDR3 runs to 15 residues. The germline gives CDR1 KGHSH, CDR2 LQKENI. The CDR3 region has the DNA TGTGCCAGCTCACCACCTGCCGGGGTGTCCACTGAAGCTTTCTTT. Protein product: CASSPPAGVSTEAFF.